A single sample gave rise to the 14 T cell receptor beta chains below, sequenced in a study of T cells in Graves' hyperthyroidism and ophthalmopathy. TCR beta CDR3 regions were amplified from RNA. With the HTBI primer set, the TCR CDR3 went through a first round of RT-PCR. TCRdb reprocessed the multiplex PCR reads with MiXCR, giving one entry per CDR3 protein. The table has around 700,000 distinct CDR3 sequences, roughly a sixth seen once. The material sequenced was blood. The receptors derive from a woman in her fifties or sixties with Graves' hyperthyroidism that later progressed to Graves' ophthalmopathy.

The chain employs TRBV7-9 and TRBJ1-3; a possible D gene is TRBD1 (6 bases). CDR1 SEHNR and CDR2 FQNEAQ come from the germline V gene (reference sequence). Trimming took off 5 bases at V and 4 bases at J, with 18 bases between the two ends. CDR3 length equals 16 residues. The chain's CDR3 is CASSHQQGTSGNTIYF. CDR3 nucleotide sequence: TGTGCCAGCAGCCACCAACAGGGTACATCGGGAAACACCATATATTTT.

This clonotype was counted many times. CDR3 sequence reads: CASGRDREDTEAFF. The CDR3 nucleotides read TGTGCCAGCGGGCGGGACAGGGAGGACACTGAAGCTTTCTTT. The rearrangement joins TRBV3-1 to TRBJ1-1, with 9 bases matching TRBD1. This CDR3 is 14 amino acids long. Trimming cost V 8 bases and J 3 bases; bases outside gene matches: 7. Per the germline V gene, CDR1 is LGHDT and CDR2 is YNNKEL (reference sequence).

The genes are TRBV11-2 and TRBJ1-2; possible D gene TRBD1, 5 bases. The CDR3 spans 15 residues. Germline V gene lookup returns CDR1 SGHAT and CDR2 FQNNGV. Trimming took 0 bases from V and 4 from J, leaving 12 bases between them. The CDR3 sequence: CASSLEVGGPYGYTF. CDR3 in DNA: TGTGCCAGCAGCTTAGAAGTTGGGGGTCCCTATGGCTACACCTTC.

This clonotype was recorded a few times. This chain connects TRBV29-1 to TRBJ2-7; 8 positions agree with TRBD1. The trim removed 1 base at V and 2 bases at J, leaving 7 bases unmatched. The germline V gene has CDR1 SQVTM and CDR2 ANQGSEA. The CDR3 contains 15 residues. CDR3 amino acids: CSVEGPGQETYEQYF. Written as DNA, the CDR3 is TGCAGCGTTGAAGGACCGGGACAGGAGACCTACGAGCAGTACTTC.

This clonotype has only a few counts. This chain links TRBV19 with TRBJ1-5; D might be TRBD1 (5 bases). Germline loops: CDR1 LNHDA, CDR2 SQIVND (reference sequence). V was cut by 7 bases and J by 4 bases, with 14 bases left in between. CDR3 size: 14 residues. CDR3 in amino acids: CASTSRDLNQPQHF. As DNA, the CDR3 is TGTGCCAGTACCAGCCGGGACCTAAATCAGCCCCAGCATTTT.

This clonotype was seen only a few times. The V gene is TRBV3-1, the J gene TRBJ2-5; D gene uncertain. The CDR3 runs 14 residues. The V end was cut by 7 bases, the J end by 2 bases, with 14 bases between. Germline CDR1 is LGHDT and CDR2 is YNNKEL (reference sequence). Written as DNA, the CDR3 is TGTGCCAGCAACCGACACGGCAGGCAAGAGACCCAGTACTTC. Protein: CASNRHGRQETQYF.

This clonotype showed up just once. The rearrangement uses TRBV30 and TRBJ1-2, with D possibly TRBD1 on 5 matching bases. Germline V gene sequence: CDR1 GTSNPN, CDR2 SVGIG (reference sequence). The CDR3 covers 12 residues. V lost 1 base, J lost 6 bases, and 9 bases lay in between. The CDR3: CAWSARVNGYTF. The DNA of the CDR3 is TGTGCCTGGAGTGCCAGGGTGAATGGCTACACCTTC.

This clonotype occurred many times. The chain carries TRBV5-1 and TRBJ1-2; possibly TRBD1 for D (5 bases). CDR3 length: 14 residues. Germline CDR1 is SGHRS and CDR2 is YFSETQ. The ends were cut back, 1 base at V and 3 bases at J, with 10 bases in the middle. The CDR3 loop reads CASSLIAGHYGYTF. The CDR3 region has the DNA TGCGCCAGCAGCTTGATTGCAGGGCACTATGGCTACACCTTC.

CDR3 DNA: TGCGCCAGCAGCCTGACTACTCCGGGACAGGGGAATGAGCAGTTCTTC. This sequence encodes CASSLTTPGQGNEQFF. The genes are TRBV5-1 and TRBJ2-1; 10 bases map to TRBD1. V shed 4 bases and J 7 bases; nucleotides not matched to a gene: 11. In germline, CDR1 is SGHRS, CDR2 YFSETQ. The CDR3 has 16 amino acids.

Of note for this clonotype: At one boundary the junction diverges from the germline segment, which might be a read error. The chain carries TRBV11-2 and TRBJ2-5; D unclear. Germline values: CDR1 SGHAT, CDR2 FQNNGV. CDR3 length equals 13 residues. The CDR3 nucleotides are TGTGCCAGCAGCTTATATCGAATAGAGACCCAGCACTTC. Its translation is CASSLYRIETQHF.

This clonotype was seen a handful of times. The chain couples TRBV30 to TRBJ2-7, with D possibly matching TRBD1 (5 bases). The CDR3 is 14 residues long. V was clipped by 5 bases and J by 3 bases, with 17 bases between them. Germline loops: CDR1 GTSNPN, CDR2 SVGIG (reference sequence). The CDR3 region has the DNA TGTGCCTGGGAATCCAATGGGGCCATCTACGAGCAGTACTTC. It yields the protein CAWESNGAIYEQYF.

This clonotype has a handful of counts. CDR3 in DNA: TGTGCCAGCACCCAGACAGGGGACCTCAATCAGCCCCAGCATTTT. Protein sequence: CASTQTGDLNQPQHF. The chain couples TRBV27 to TRBJ1-5, with 8 bases matching TRBD1. V lost 7 bases and J lost 3; bases outside the gene matches: 8. CDR3 length: 15 residues. Germline V gene data show CDR1 as MNHEY and CDR2 as SMNVEV (reference sequence).

This clonotype was observed at least ten times. CDR3 DNA: TGTGCCAGCAGCTTCGGTCCGGTTAACTATGGCTACACCTTC. Amino acids: CASSFGPVNYGYTF. This chain uses TRBV11-1 with TRBJ1-2, with D uncertain. Trimming left V 3 bases short and J 1 base short, with 9 bases between. Germline CDR1 is SGHAT and CDR2 is FQDESV (reference sequence). The CDR3 consists of 14 residues.

There are a few counts of this clonotype. The rearrangement links TRBV2 to TRBJ2-6; 8 bases line up with TRBD1. Per the germline V gene, CDR1 is SNHLY and CDR2 is FYNNEI. The CDR3 covers 17 residues. V dropped 10 bases and J dropped 1; count of bases not matched to a gene: 12. The chain's CDR3 is CATIRTGTSSGANVLTF. The CDR3 bases are TGTGCCACCATAAGGACAGGGACTTCTTCTGGGGCCAACGTCCTGACTTTC.